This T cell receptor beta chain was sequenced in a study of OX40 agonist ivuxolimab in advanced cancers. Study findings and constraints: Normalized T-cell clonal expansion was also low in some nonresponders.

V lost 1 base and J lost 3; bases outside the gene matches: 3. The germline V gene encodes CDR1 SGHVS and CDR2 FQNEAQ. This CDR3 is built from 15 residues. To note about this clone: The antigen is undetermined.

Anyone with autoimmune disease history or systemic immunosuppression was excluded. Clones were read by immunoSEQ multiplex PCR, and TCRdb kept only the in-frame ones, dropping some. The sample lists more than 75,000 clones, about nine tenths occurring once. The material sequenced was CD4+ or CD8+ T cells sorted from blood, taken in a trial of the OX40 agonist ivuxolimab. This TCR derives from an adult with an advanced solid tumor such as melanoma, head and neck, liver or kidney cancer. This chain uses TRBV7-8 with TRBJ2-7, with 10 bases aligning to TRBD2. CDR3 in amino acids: CASSLGASGGYEQYV. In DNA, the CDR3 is TGTGCCAGCAGCTTAGGGGCTAGCGGGGGCTACGAGCAGTACGTC.